This TCR beta chain was recorded in a study of vaccination effects on CD4 cells after COVID-19. Sequencing followed a ViraFEST assay step that expanded antigen-specific CD4+ T cells with viral peptide pools. Having been cultured for about 10 days, the cells underwent CD4+ T cell isolation. Each participant received a vaccine that was either BNT162b2 or mRNA-1273, given as two doses. Vaccine recipients had no previous SARS-CoV-2 infection; their nucleocapsid antibodies were negative. Every well housed around 2.1 million PBMC, which grew in culture alongside about 10 IU/ml IL-2 and roughly 9.8 ug/ml peptides. Study results and limitations: Infection-derived and vaccine-derived clones contracted markedly late after vaccination. From healthy vaccinees, only 1 of 255 vaccine-induced clones also reacted to common cold coronaviruses.

Data came from immunoSEQ multiplex PCR; TCRdb stores just in-frame clones and leaves some out. This sample carries over 50,000 clones, around 78% of them seen once, and the ten largest clones take 0.95% to 1.5%. As to this clone: Its cognate antigen is unknown.

Germline-derived CDR1 and CDR2 are SGDLS and YYNGEE. The CDR3 runs 15 residues. Trimming pared 7 bases from V and 4 bases from J, leaving 20 bases between. This chain links TRBV9 with TRBJ2-5; D tentatively reads TRBD1 or TRBD2 (5 bases each). This receptor was obtained from a human donor who received a COVID-19 vaccine. The sequencing here drew on CD4+ T cells from PBMCs cultured with HCoV-229E spike peptides, taken after COVID-19 vaccination. The DNA of the CDR3 is TGTGCCAGCTCCGGGGATGGCCAAGGGGCAGAGACCCAGTACTTC. Translation gives CASSGDGQGAETQYF.